The subject of this entry is one T cell receptor beta chain. Its specificity is unknown. The sample comes from a study of T cell repertoires in cytomegalovirus infection. Study in general: The study used recently identified HLA-C-restricted and well-studied HLA-B-restricted CMV epitopes. Indications of both CMV infection and matching HLA type were provided by public TCR beta signatures.

TCRdb reanalysed the reads using MiXCR and keeps one entry per CDR3 protein. The sample lists 450,000 to 600,000 distinct CDR3 sequences; roughly 42% were seen once. Findings and limits, study-wide: The response measured ex vivo was dominated by TCR beta clonotypes (HLA-C-restricted and CMV-specific).

This CDR3 has 14 amino acids. Germline V gene sequence: CDR1 SNHLY, CDR2 FYNNEI. V was shortened by 7 bases and J by 2 bases, with 13 bases between the two germline ends. Source: cultured PBMCs, taken from culture after CMV antigen stimulation. This receptor was identified in a human donor in good health (CMV status not recorded). Some clones in this sample may be carry-over from other donors' samples. This sequence joins TRBV2 and TRBJ2-3; D possibly corresponds to TRBD2 (5 bases). DNA for the CDR3: TGTGCCAGCAAAGTACTAGGAAACACAGATACGCAGTATTTT. This translates into CASKVLGNTDTQYF.